The rows below give T cell receptor beta chains drawn from one sample of a study of graft-versus-host responses after intestinal transplantation. Clones were sequenced by immunoSEQ multiplex PCR, and TCRdb holds only the in-frame ones, with some missing. This table has about 40,000 clones, more than 80% appearing once. Sequencing was performed on PBMCs, taken 300 to 320 days after intestinal transplant. The receptors were gathered from a human patient who received an intestinal transplant, so some T cells may come from the graft donor. Each CDR3 is given with its conserved first and last residue. Fields, in order: D gene, V gene, clone size, J gene, CDR3 protein, CDR3 DNA. The D gene is left open where the match is weak. A row's size may be missing; if present it is once, few, many or a size class.

d_call: TRBD2
v_call: TRBV7-3
clone_size: few
j_call: TRBJ2-1
cdr3_aa: CASSFGLAGGNNEQFF
cdr3_nt: TGTGCCAGCAGCTTCGGACTAGCGGGGGGGAACAATGAGCAGTTCTTC

d_call: NA
v_call: TRBV2
clone_size: once
j_call: TRBJ2-5
cdr3_aa: CASSEYSEQETQYF
cdr3_nt: TGTGCCAGCAGTGAATACAGTGAACAAGAGACCCAGTACTTC

d_call: NA
v_call: TRBV9
clone_size: NA
j_call: TRBJ2-5
cdr3_aa: CASSVGVSEPETQYF
cdr3_nt: TGTGCCAGCAGCGTAGGCGTCTCTGAGCCGGAGACCCAGTACTTC

d_call: TRBD1
v_call: TRBV7-9
clone_size: NA
j_call: TRBJ1-1
cdr3_aa: CASSPQTGGGEAFF
cdr3_nt: TGTGCCAGCAGCCCCCAGACAGGGGGCGGTGAAGCTTTCTTT

d_call: TRBD2
v_call: TRBV28
clone_size: NA
j_call: TRBJ2-1
cdr3_aa: CASTPGGGWNEQFF
cdr3_nt: TGTGCCAGCACCCCCGGGGGGGGCTGGAATGAGCAGTTCTTC

d_call: NA
v_call: TRBV6-5
clone_size: NA
j_call: TRBJ1-2
cdr3_aa: CASSYSTVIDYGYTF
cdr3_nt: TGTGCCAGCAGTTACTCTACGGTAATCGACTATGGCTACACCTTC

d_call: NA
v_call: TRBV7-3
clone_size: NA
j_call: TRBJ2-1
cdr3_aa: CASSLTVGTEQFF
cdr3_nt: TGTGCCAGCAGCTTAACTGTGGGGACTGAGCAGTTCTTC

d_call: NA
v_call: TRBV2
clone_size: NA
j_call: TRBJ2-3
cdr3_aa: CASSGGAGAGTDTQYF
cdr3_nt: TGTGCCAGCAGTGGGGGGGCAGGGGCCGGCACAGATACGCAGTATTTT

d_call: NA
v_call: TRBV7-2
clone_size: once
j_call: TRBJ1-4
cdr3_aa: CASSAGYDNEKLFF
cdr3_nt: TGTGCCAGCAGCGCAGGGTACGATAATGAAAAACTGTTTTTT

d_call: NA
v_call: TRBV9
clone_size: NA
j_call: TRBJ1-5
cdr3_aa: CASSVDEGSSNQPQHF
cdr3_nt: TGTGCCAGCAGCGTAGATGAGGGTTCAAGCAATCAGCCCCAGCATTTT

d_call: TRBD1
v_call: TRBV5-1
clone_size: NA
j_call: TRBJ2-7
cdr3_aa: CASSLGTGTYSYEQYF
cdr3_nt: TGCGCCAGCAGCTTGGGGACAGGGACATACTCCTACGAGCAGTACTTC

d_call: NA
v_call: TRBV6-5
clone_size: NA
j_call: TRBJ1-2
cdr3_aa: CASRQPEGGYTF
cdr3_nt: TGTGCCAGCAGGCAACCAGAGGGTGGCTACACCTTC

d_call: NA
v_call: TRBV18
clone_size: once
j_call: TRBJ2-1
cdr3_aa: CASSKEGAGGNNEQFF
cdr3_nt: TGTGCCAGCTCAAAGGAGGGGGCAGGTGGAAACAATGAGCAGTTCTTC

d_call: NA
v_call: TRBV5-1
clone_size: NA
j_call: TRBJ2-3
cdr3_aa: CASSWTGQLTDTQYF
cdr3_nt: TGCGCCAGCAGCTGGACGGGACAACTCACAGATACGCAGTATTTT

d_call: TRBD2
v_call: TRBV4-2
clone_size: NA
j_call: TRBJ2-7
cdr3_aa: CASSHIAVRESTYEQYF
cdr3_nt: TGTGCCAGCAGCCATATCGCGGTGCGGGAGAGCACCTACGAGCAGTACTTC

d_call: NA
v_call: TRBV5-1
clone_size: NA
j_call: TRBJ2-7
cdr3_aa: CASSLGQRSSYEQYF
cdr3_nt: TGCGCCAGCAGCTTGGGACAGAGAAGCTCCTACGAGCAGTACTTC

d_call: NA
v_call: TRBV9
clone_size: once
j_call: TRBJ2-3
cdr3_aa: CASSVRTGLSTDTQYF
cdr3_nt: TGTGCCAGCAGCGTAAGAACAGGACTGAGCACAGATACGCAGTATTTT

d_call: NA
v_call: TRBV5-4
clone_size: NA
j_call: TRBJ2-2
cdr3_aa: CASSLGGGELFF
cdr3_nt: TGTGCCAGCAGCTTGGGAGGCGGGGAGCTGTTTTTT

d_call: NA
v_call: TRBV27
clone_size: NA
j_call: TRBJ2-1
cdr3_aa: CASSLGGLSHNEQFF
cdr3_nt: TGTGCCAGCAGCCTAGGGGGACTTTCCCACAATGAGCAGTTCTTC

d_call: NA
v_call: TRBV25-1
clone_size: NA
j_call: TRBJ2-3
cdr3_aa: CASSELGGNLFTDTQYF
cdr3_nt: TGTGCCAGCAGTGAATTAGGAGGAAATTTATTCACAGATACGCAGTATTTT

d_call: NA
v_call: TRBV5-1
clone_size: NA
j_call: TRBJ2-7
cdr3_aa: CASSLLSYAYEQYF
cdr3_nt: TGCGCCAGCAGCTTATTATCCTACGCCTACGAGCAGTACTTC

d_call: TRBD1
v_call: TRBV28
clone_size: NA
j_call: TRBJ1-2
cdr3_aa: CASSSGTGGAYGYTF
cdr3_nt: TGTGCCAGCAGTTCCGGGACAGGGGGCGCATATGGCTACACCTTC

d_call: NA
v_call: TRBV10-1
clone_size: NA
j_call: TRBJ2-7
cdr3_aa: CASSESLGSYEQYF
cdr3_nt: TGCGCCAGCAGTGAGTCGCTAGGGTCCTACGAGCAGTACTTC

d_call: NA
v_call: TRBV2
clone_size: NA
j_call: TRBJ1-5
cdr3_aa: CASSDAGKYSNQPQHF
cdr3_nt: TGTGCCAGCAGTGATGCTGGGAAGTATAGCAATCAGCCCCAGCATTTT

d_call: NA
v_call: TRBV7-3
clone_size: once
j_call: TRBJ2-2
cdr3_aa: CASSLNPRRTGELFF
cdr3_nt: TGTGCCAGCAGCTTAAACCCCCGAAGAACCGGGGAGCTGTTTTTT

d_call: NA
v_call: TRBV29-1
clone_size: NA
j_call: TRBJ2-6
cdr3_aa: CSVDLLGGGANVLTF
cdr3_nt: TGCAGCGTTGACCTCCTAGGAGGTGGGGCCAACGTCCTGACTTTC

d_call: TRBD1
v_call: TRBV13
clone_size: NA
j_call: TRBJ1-2
cdr3_aa: CASSLFRDRRFNGYTF
cdr3_nt: TGTGCCAGCAGCTTATTTAGGGACAGGAGATTTAATGGCTACACCTTC

d_call: TRBD1
v_call: TRBV11-2
clone_size: NA
j_call: TRBJ1-6
cdr3_aa: CASSIRQGREVSPLHF
cdr3_nt: TGTGCCAGCAGCATTCGACAGGGAAGGGAGGTATCACCCCTCCACTTT

d_call: TRBD1
v_call: TRBV19
clone_size: NA
j_call: TRBJ1-1
cdr3_aa: CASRRTGGGTTEAFF
cdr3_nt: TGTGCCAGTAGGCGGACAGGGGGCGGGACTACTGAAGCTTTCTTT

d_call: TRBD1
v_call: TRBV28
clone_size: NA
j_call: TRBJ1-5
cdr3_aa: CASSLPGGNQPQHF
cdr3_nt: TGTGCCAGCAGTTTACCAGGGGGGAATCAGCCCCAGCATTTT

d_call: NA
v_call: TRBV2
clone_size: NA
j_call: TRBJ2-1
cdr3_aa: CASSDAVDRQFF
cdr3_nt: TGTGCCAGCAGTGATGCGGTCGACAGGCAGTTCTTC

d_call: TRBD2
v_call: TRBV28
clone_size: once
j_call: TRBJ2-1
cdr3_aa: CASSLGLAGIYNEQFF
cdr3_nt: TGTGCCAGCAGTTTAGGACTAGCGGGGATTTACAATGAGCAGTTCTTC

d_call: TRBD2
v_call: TRBV2
clone_size: NA
j_call: TRBJ2-3
cdr3_aa: CARSFPRGGGASSTDTQYF
cdr3_nt: TGTGCCCGCAGTTTCCCACGGGGCGGGGGGGCCTCTAGCACAGATACGCAGTATTTT

d_call: NA
v_call: TRBV6-6
clone_size: once
j_call: TRBJ2-7
cdr3_aa: CASSYSRGFDEQYF
cdr3_nt: TGTGCCAGCAGTTACTCGAGAGGGTTCGACGAGCAGTACTTC

d_call: NA
v_call: TRBV6-5
clone_size: NA
j_call: TRBJ2-1
cdr3_aa: CASSYAIDGPYNEQFF
cdr3_nt: TGTGCCAGCAGTTACGCCATTGATGGTCCCTACAATGAGCAGTTCTTC

d_call: TRBD2
v_call: TRBV28
clone_size: NA
j_call: TRBJ2-1
cdr3_aa: CASSFSGTPGNEQFF
cdr3_nt: TGTGCCAGCAGTTTTAGCGGGACCCCCGGCAATGAGCAGTTCTTC

d_call: TRBD2
v_call: TRBV5-1
clone_size: NA
j_call: TRBJ2-1
cdr3_aa: CASRTSGTGYNEQFF
cdr3_nt: TGCGCCAGCCGGACTAGCGGGACCGGATACAATGAGCAGTTCTTC